These 15 T cell receptor beta chains were sequenced from one sample in a study of T-cell memory formation after mild COVID-19. One entry per CDR3 protein results from TCRdb running MiXCR on the 5' RACE reads. The table lists hundreds of thousands of distinct CDR3 sequences, around 17% of them singletons. Sequenced input: PBMCs or a T cell subset sorted from them (not recorded which). The receptors stem from an adult woman who had mild COVID-19 (a few samples of this study predate the infection). Cell type and time point are not known.

The J gene is TRBJ2-2, the V gene TRBV28; D unresolved. Germline CDR1 is MDHEN and CDR2 is SYDVKM. There are 11 residues in the CDR3. The V end was cut by 6 bases, the J end by 5 bases, with 4 bases between. The CDR3 here is CASRKTGELFF. DNA of the CDR3: TGTGCCAGCAGGAAAACCGGGGAGCTGTTTTTT.

This clonotype was found a few times. CDR3 DNA: TGTGCCACCGGGGCCGCCGGGACAGTACACCAAGAGACCCAGTACTTC. It is translated as CATGAAGTVHQETQYF. The chain has TRBV24-1 and TRBJ2-5; 7 bases map to TRBD1. V dropped 9 bases and J dropped 0; count of bases not matched to a gene: 12. The CDR3 sequence is 16 residues long. Per the germline V gene, CDR1 is KGHDR and CDR2 is SFDVKD.

This clonotype was detected a few times. The chain employs TRBV7-8 and TRBJ2-7; D unclear. CDR3 size: 16 residues. Germline CDR1 SGHVS, CDR2 FQNEAQ. The V and J ends lost 1 base and 0 bases respectively, with 13 bases between them. The CDR3 DNA is TGTGCCAGCAGCTTAGATAGTTGGTACACCTCCTACGAGCAGTACTTC. This translates into CASSLDSWYTSYEQYF.

This clonotype was counted only a few times. The gene calls are TRBV4-2 and TRBJ2-7; TRBD2 might be the D (6 bases). This CDR3 is built from 14 residues. Trimming took off 1 base at V and 3 bases at J, with 10 bases between the two ends. Looked up from germline, CDR1 is LGHNA and CDR2 is YNFKEQ. CDR3 nucleotide sequence: TGTGCCAGCAGCCAAGCGTCTAGCGACTACGAGCAGTACTTC. Translated: CASSQASSDYEQYF.

Ten or more counts support this clonotype. The chain employs TRBV20-1 and TRBJ2-1; either TRBD1 or TRBD2 may supply D (5 bases each). The V end lost 5 bases, the J end lost 8 bases, and 28 bases lay between the germline ends. Germline CDR1 is DFQATT and CDR2 is SNEGSKA (reference sequence). The CDR3 has 17 amino acids. CDR3 protein: CSADRDQRGSSEYEQFF. In nucleotides, the CDR3 is TGCAGTGCTGACCGGGACCAAAGAGGTTCGTCGGAATATGAGCAGTTCTTC.

The chain recombines TRBV10-3 with TRBJ1-5, with TRBD1 as a possible D gene (5 bases). CDR1 is ENHRY and CDR2 is SYGVKD in the germline V gene. The germline V and J ends were trimmed by 3 bases and 5 bases, with 14 bases remaining between them. This CDR3 has 15 residues. For the CDR3, the DNA is TGTGCCATCAGTGACGCGAACAGGATTGATCAGCCCCAGCATTTT. This gives the protein CAISDANRIDQPQHF.

Relative to its sample, this clonotype is medium-sized. The J gene is TRBJ1-5, the V gene TRBV10-3, with D possibly being TRBD1 (5 bases). The V end was cut by 4 bases, the J end by 0 bases, with 10 bases between. The CDR3 length is 15 residues. Germline values: CDR1 ENHRY, CDR2 SYGVKD. CDR3 DNA sequence: TGTGCCATCAGTGTGGGGGAATTTAGCAATCAGCCCCAGCATTTT. Translating gives CAISVGEFSNQPQHF.

This clonotype was detected only a few times. The chain couples TRBV19 to TRBJ2-1; 9 nucleotides align to TRBD2. After removal of 5 bases from V and 8 bases from J, the junction contained 7 bases not matched to a gene. CDR3 length: 14 residues. Germline V gene data show CDR1 as LNHDA and CDR2 as SQIVND (reference sequence). The CDR3 DNA follows: TGTGCCAGTAGTCTCGGGACTAGCTCGCATGAGCAGTTCTTC. It translates to CASSLGTSSHEQFF.

This sequence joins TRBV7-6 and TRBJ2-4, with a weak D call TRBD2 (5 bases). Between the trimmed V and J ends, which lost 1 base and 0 bases, there was a span of 10 bases. The CDR3 extends over 16 amino acids. Germline CDR1 is SGHVS and CDR2 is FNYEAQ. CDR3 amino acids: CASSLGRGRAKNIQYF. The DNA of the CDR3 is TGTGCCAGCAGCTTAGGGCGCGGGCGAGCCAAAAACATTCAGTACTTC.

This chain connects TRBV20-1 to TRBJ2-3, with 7 bases that match TRBD1. Germline V gives CDR1 DFQATT, CDR2 SNEGSKA (reference sequence). The CDR3 contains 14 residues. The trim removed 3 bases at V and 2 bases at J, leaving 5 bases unmatched. CDR3 in DNA: TGCAGTGCTAGGGGACAGCGATCCACAGATACGCAGTATTTT. Translated: CSARGQRSTDTQYF.

This clonotype was counted many times. This chain connects TRBV5-6 to TRBJ2-1; 10 nucleotides match TRBD1. This CDR3 has 17 amino acids. Germline V gene lookup returns CDR1 SGHDT and CDR2 YYEEEE. V trimming: 0 bases; J trimming: 1 base; junction bases outside the gene matches: 4. The CDR3 here is CASSLEGTGESYNEQFF. The CDR3 DNA reads TGTGCCAGCAGCTTGGAGGGGACAGGGGAATCCTACAATGAGCAGTTCTTC.

The rearrangement uses TRBV27 and TRBJ1-6, with 9 bases matching TRBD1. The CDR3 is 15 residues long. The trim removed 6 bases at V and 7 bases at J, leaving 7 bases unmatched. Germline V gives CDR1 MNHEY, CDR2 SMNVEV (reference sequence). In nucleotides, the CDR3 is TGTGCCAGCAGACAGGGGGCGCCGCGGAATTCACCCCTCCACTTT. Its translation is CASRQGAPRNSPLHF.

This clonotype was recorded many times. The V and J genes are TRBV27 and TRBJ2-4; D might be TRBD1 (6 bases). The CDR3 is made up of 14 amino acids. CDR1 is MNHEY and CDR2 is SMNVEV in the germline V gene (reference sequence). The ends were cut back, 8 bases at V and 0 bases at J, with 11 bases in the middle. CDR3 residues: CASRQGLAKNIQYF. The CDR3 region has the DNA TGTGCCAGCCGGCAGGGGCTAGCCAAAAACATTCAGTACTTC.

V and J are TRBV14 and TRBJ2-3; D not resolved. The CDR3 covers 11 residues. Germline assignment: CDR1 SGHDN and CDR2 FVKESK. Trimming removed 3 bases at V and 4 bases at J, with 2 bases between. The CDR3 loop reads CASSHSDTQYF. As DNA, the CDR3 is TGTGCCAGCAGCCATTCAGATACGCAGTATTTT.

The sample holds a few counts of this clonotype. This sequence joins TRBV11-2 and TRBJ1-3, with D possibly matching TRBD1 (5 bases). V was clipped by 3 bases and J by 0 bases, with 12 bases between them. CDR3 size: 16 residues. Per the germline V gene, CDR1 is SGHAT and CDR2 is FQNNGV. CDR3 nucleotides: TGTGCCAGCAGCTTCCGGGACTCAAGCTCTGGAAACACCATATATTTT. It encodes CASSFRDSSSGNTIYF.